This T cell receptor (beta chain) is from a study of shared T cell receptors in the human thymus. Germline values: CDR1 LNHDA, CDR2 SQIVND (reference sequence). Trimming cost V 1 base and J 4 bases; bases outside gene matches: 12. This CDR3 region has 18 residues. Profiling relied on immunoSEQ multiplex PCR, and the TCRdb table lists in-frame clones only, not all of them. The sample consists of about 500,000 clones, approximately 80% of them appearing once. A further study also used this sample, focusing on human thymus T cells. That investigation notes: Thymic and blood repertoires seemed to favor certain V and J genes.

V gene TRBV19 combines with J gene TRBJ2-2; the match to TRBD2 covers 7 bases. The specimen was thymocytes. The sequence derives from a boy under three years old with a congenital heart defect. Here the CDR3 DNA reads TGTGCCAGTAGTATAGGCCCGACTAGCAAAAGGATCACCGGGGAGCTGTTTTTT. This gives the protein CASSIGPTSKRITGELFF.